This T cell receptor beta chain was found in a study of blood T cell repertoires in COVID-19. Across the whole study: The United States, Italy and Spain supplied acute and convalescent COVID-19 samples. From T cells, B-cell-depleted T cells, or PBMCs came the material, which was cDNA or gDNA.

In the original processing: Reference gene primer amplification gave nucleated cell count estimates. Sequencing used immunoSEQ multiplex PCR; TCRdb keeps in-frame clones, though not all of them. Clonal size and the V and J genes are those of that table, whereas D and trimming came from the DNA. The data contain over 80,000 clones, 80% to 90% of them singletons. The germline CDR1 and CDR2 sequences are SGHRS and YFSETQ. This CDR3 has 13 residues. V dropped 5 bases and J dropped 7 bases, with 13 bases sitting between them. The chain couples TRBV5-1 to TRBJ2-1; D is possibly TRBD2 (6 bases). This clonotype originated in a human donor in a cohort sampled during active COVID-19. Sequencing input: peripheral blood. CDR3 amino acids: CASRRELQNEQFF. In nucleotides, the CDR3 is TGCGCCAGCAGGCGGGAACTACAAAATGAGCAGTTCTTC.